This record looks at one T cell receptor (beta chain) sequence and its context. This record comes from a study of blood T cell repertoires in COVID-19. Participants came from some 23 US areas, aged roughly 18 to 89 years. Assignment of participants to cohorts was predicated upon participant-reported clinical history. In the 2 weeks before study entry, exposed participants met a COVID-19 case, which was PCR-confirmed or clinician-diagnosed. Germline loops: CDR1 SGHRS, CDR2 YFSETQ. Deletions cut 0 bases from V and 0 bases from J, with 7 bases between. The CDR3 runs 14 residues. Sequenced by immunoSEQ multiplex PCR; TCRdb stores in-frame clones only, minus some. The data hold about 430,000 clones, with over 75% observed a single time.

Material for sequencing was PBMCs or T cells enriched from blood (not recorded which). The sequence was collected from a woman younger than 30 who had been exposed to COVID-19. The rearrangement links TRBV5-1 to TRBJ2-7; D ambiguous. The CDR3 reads CASSLGVISYEQYF. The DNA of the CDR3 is TGCGCCAGCAGCTTGGGTGTCATCTCCTACGAGCAGTACTTC.